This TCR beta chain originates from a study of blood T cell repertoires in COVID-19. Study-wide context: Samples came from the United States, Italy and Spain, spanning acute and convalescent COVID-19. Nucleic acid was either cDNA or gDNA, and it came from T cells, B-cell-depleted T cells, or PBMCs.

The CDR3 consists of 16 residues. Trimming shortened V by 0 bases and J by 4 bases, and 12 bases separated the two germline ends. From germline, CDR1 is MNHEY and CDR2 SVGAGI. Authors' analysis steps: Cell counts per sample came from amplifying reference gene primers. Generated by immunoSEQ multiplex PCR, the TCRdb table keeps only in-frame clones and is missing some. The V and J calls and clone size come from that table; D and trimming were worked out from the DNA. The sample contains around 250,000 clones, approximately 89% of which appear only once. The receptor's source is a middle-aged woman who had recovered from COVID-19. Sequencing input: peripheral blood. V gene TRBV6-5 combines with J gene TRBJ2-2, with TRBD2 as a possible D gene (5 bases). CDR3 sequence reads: CASSYSSGLGTGELFF. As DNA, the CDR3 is TGTGCCAGCAGTTACTCGTCGGGGTTGGGCACCGGGGAGCTGTTTTTT.